This entry features one T cell receptor (beta chain) sequence. The clone's antigen remains unknown. Nothing much larger sits one base from this clone, and base qualities are not available. The cohort was made up of approximately 670 healthy bone marrow donors. At the time of sampling, every cohort member was nominally healthy, though immune exposures that went unrecorded were likely present. The donor was CMV seropositive and belonged to the group of 250 to 300 seropositive cohort members. Each donor provided a peripheral blood sample, and peripheral blood mononuclear cells were used for TCR beta sequencing. Genomic DNA was extracted from the blood cell samples with the Qiagen DNeasy Blood Extraction Kit. The CDR3 spans 18 residues, from the cysteine through the phenylalanine. Just CDR3 DNA is preserved here, 54 bases in frame from base 1. The V end loses 1 base and the J end loses 0 bases, and a stretch of 16 bases separates them. CDR1 LGHNA and CDR2 YSLEER are derived from the germline V gene.

Libraries were constructed by the immunoSEQ multiplex PCR assay. For the multiplex PCR, a mixture combining 60 forward primers for TCR Vbeta segments and 13 reverse primers for TCR Jbeta segments was used. A multiplex PCR assay on genomic DNA amplified the CDR3 region of rearranged TCR beta genes. The Illumina HiSeq System was used to sequence the amplified TCR beta libraries as 87-base-pair reads. The paper's processing steps were these. Across the roughly 700 repertoires, a later analysis counted roughly 77 million unique TCR beta chains, around 11 million of which were shared by at least two donors. Raw reads were error-corrected and collapsed into unique sequences with a nearest-neighbor algorithm that merged closely related sequences to remove PCR and sequencing errors. V, D and J gene segments were assigned by aligning CDR3 sequences to IMGT reference sequences. For a sequence to be retained, a match of at least six nucleotides to both a V gene segment and a J gene segment was required. A rearrangement was called productive if the CDR3 had no stop codons and remained in frame with V and J, and every other rearrangement was called non-productive. Following IMGT convention, CDR3 was defined as the stretch from the second conserved V-encoded cysteine up to the conserved J-encoded phenylalanine. The earlier analysis of some 540 of the donors excluded any sequence lacking an unambiguous match to a single V gene segment. In an earlier analysis of about 590 of the donors, a V segment was called functional when productive rearrangements were above 56.7%, and segregating when the standard deviation between donors exceeded 5%. A statistical classification framework was built to diagnose cytomegalovirus status from the catalog of TCR beta chain sequences. A later analysis assigned V and J genes by comparing TCR nucleotide sequences with IMGT/GENE-DB human TR gene sequences. A later analysis assigned CDR3 sequences and most-parsimonious VDJ recombination scenarios with the TCRdist pipeline. In a later analysis, every TCR beta chain was defined by the combination of its CDR3 amino acid sequence and its V-gene family, and reads without a unique V-gene family were dropped. To address suspected cross-contamination and a sequencing artifact, a later analysis removed 450 to 700 highly shared, low-generation-probability nucleotide sequences. In a later analysis, a clonal expansion index was calculated for each public chain from normalized within-repertoire ranks of inferred template counts. In a later analysis, generation probabilities were computed with a VDJ recombination model fitted to out-of-frame rearrangements, and the resulting probabilities were checked against IGoR. In a later analysis, hypergeometric tests were used to score TCR-TCR, TCR-HLA and TCR-CMV co-occurrence, with a repertoire-size bias correction applied to TCR pairs. In a later analysis, false discovery rates were estimated by permuting HLA or CMV assignments 20 times. A later analysis grouped co-occurring TCRs with DBSCAN, adding TCRdist sequence similarity when clustering within HLA-allele-positive subsets. Repertoires with fewer than 30,000 or more than 120,000 public chains, plus five repertoires with anomalous nucleotide sharing, were excluded from co-occurrence clustering. Drawn from immuneACCESS, this table holds only the in-frame rearrangements with V and J called that TCRdb kept. Clones are partly lost; checked studies trace under half to an unresolved V gene and leave the rest unexplained. The DNA gave D and trimming, while V, J and clone size come from that table. Recorded for this sample are roughly 90,000 clones; around 84% of them occurred a single time. The ten most abundant clones make up roughly 4.5% of the sample.

The entry originates in a study of cytomegalovirus exposure and HLA in healthy donors (dated by TCRdb to about 2017). As for the study more broadly: According to an earlier analysis of several hundred of the donors, 150 million to 200 million T cells yielded approximately 120 million unique TCR beta sequences and about 300 Gb of sequence data. Around 330 gigabases of sequencing data and roughly 80 million unique TCR sequences made up an early release that covered approximately 650 HLA-typed donors. Among the roughly 430 genotyped donors, around 81% belonged to the genetic ancestry cluster associated with self-reported Caucasian donors. The aim of the study was to test whether cataloging public T cell receptors could identify signatures of past pathogen exposure. The study profiled the T cell repertoires of fewer than 850 subjects by immunosequencing and related them to cytomegalovirus serostatus. Besides the first cohort of roughly 640 subjects, a separate validation cohort made up of 120 different subjects was used. To predict cytomegalovirus infection status, the study combined high-throughput TCR immunosequencing, statistical association of individual TCRs with disease status, and machine learning. A later analysis re-analyzed previously published TCR beta repertoires from 660 or so donors and added high-resolution HLA genotyping to study TCR occurrence patterns. In the later analysis, no new phenotypic data were used to find candidate immune exposures; instead, reliance was placed on TCR beta sequences and their occurrence across donors. In an earlier analysis of 587 of the donors, high-throughput TCR beta sequencing was used to judge whether each TCR beta V gene segment behaved as functional or pseudogenic. Donor age, sex, ethnicity and CMV serostatus were collected together with the repertoire data. A later genetic analysis used genome-wide SNP genotypes for about three fifths of the 666 donors, treating that subset as a discovery cohort. Every repertoire in the discovery cohort had been generated on one and the same sequencing platform. Both class I and class II loci were covered by HLA typing, at four-digit resolution. The number of typed donors differed by locus: about 629-630 for A, B, C, DRB1 and DQB1; approximately 520 for DQA1; over 600 for DPA1; and 450 to 480 for DPB1. Roughly 5 DR-DQ haplotypes were treated as single units for association and clustering because of strong linkage in the cohort. Among about 400 genotyped donors of the cohort, an average of approximately 240,000 unique TCR beta nucleotide sequences was sequenced per donor, of which about 19% were non-productive. Points the paper makes about the study in general: A later genetic analysis reported fewer N-insertions in productive TCRs among donors in an Asian-associated ancestry cluster than the roughly 650-donor mean. CMV serostatus was the only immune exposure information available for the cohort. Several of the top co-occurrence clusters appeared to be linked to parvovirus B19, influenza, CMV and Epstein-Barr virus, according to a later analysis. Three of the identified cytomegalovirus-associated TCR beta chains were confirmed in vitro to be specific for cytomegalovirus antigens. According to a later analysis, TCR association rates differed among HLA loci, with DRB1 alleles showing the most associated TCRs and HLA-C alleles showing the fewest. According to the authors, the approach could potentially be generalized to other disease states and immunological phenotypes. The classifier was reported to diagnose cytomegalovirus status with high specificity and sensitivity in both the original cohort and the validation cohort. Most CMV-associated TCR beta chains appeared to be HLA-restricted in a later analysis, and the HLA associations seemed to be driven largely by CMV exposure. In an earlier analysis of 587 of the donors, most TCR beta V segments appeared in productive rearrangements about 90% or about 30% of the time, broadly matching IMGT annotations. A further reported finding was that TCR beta sequences accurately predicted the HLA-A and HLA-B alleles for most subjects in the first cohort. The earlier analysis of 587 of the donors excluded seventeen rarely observed V segments, including chromosome 9 orphons, because counts were too low. The sequencing pipeline was judged likely to have produced a cluster of highly shared sequence variants as a technical artifact. The study gave a list of around 170 TCR beta chains associated with cytomegalovirus. HLA typing was unavailable for some donors at each locus, so association tests used only the typed subset. Linkage disequilibrium might explain the correlated functional status among segregating V segments, but an unknown experimental factor could not be excluded. Assigning TCR associations to individual alleles was difficult when HLA alleles, especially DR and DQ, strongly co-occurred. Compared with equally common non-associated chains, HLA-associated TCR beta chains in a later analysis were more clonally expanded and had lower generation probabilities. Some IMGT-functional V segments, including TRBV6-2 and TRBV6-3, could not be told apart with the 87-base-pair reads, so those segments were excluded. While some public TCRs were present in many individuals, most TCR sequences turned up only very rarely across donors. In a later genetic analysis, a missense DCLRE1C variant was associated with V-gene and J-gene trimming of TCR beta chains, and the association was replicated in an independent cohort. This cohort had only TCR beta chains sequenced, and the lack of alpha or paired-chain data limited which features could be detected. Sequencing depth was assumed to be roughly uniform across donors in the presence/absence analyses, though that assumption may not hold. A later analysis associated about 16,000 TCR beta sequences with specific HLA alleles at a false discovery rate of 0.05.

The source is a woman aged 40-49 years in good health and CMV-seropositive. Sequencing was carried out using PBMCs. Rearrangement joined TRBV4-3 to TRBJ2-1; TRBD2 might be the D gene, on 6 matching bases. The nucleotide sequence is TGCGCCAGCAGCCAAGTTACCGGGGCGGGGAGCTCCTACAATGAGCAGTTCTTC. The translation is CASSQVTGAGSSYNEQFF.